Listed below are T cell receptor beta chains from one sample, sequenced in a study of cytomegalovirus exposure and HLA in healthy donors. The repertoire was sequenced with immunoSEQ multiplex PCR; TCRdb's copy has only in-frame clones and lacks some. In the table there are some 150,000 clones, nearly 80% of which are singletons. Sequenced sample: PBMCs. These receptors were obtained from a male donor in good health and CMV-seronegative. The CDR3 runs from the conserved cysteine through the conserved F or W. A D gene is named only where the DNA matches it firmly. Part of the rows lack a size; the others show once, few, many or a class for expanded clones.

V gene: TRBV5-4
clone size: .
J gene: TRBJ2-3
CDR3 length: 15
D gene: TRBD2
CDR3 protein: CASSSGATNGDTQYF
CDR3 DNA: TGTGCCAGCAGCAGCGGGGCTACGAACGGGGATACGCAGTATTTT

V gene: TRBV6-6
clone size: .
J gene: TRBJ2-3
CDR3 length: 15
D gene: .
CDR3 protein: CASSYIRGNTDTQYF
CDR3 DNA: TGTGCCAGCAGTTACATCCGGGGTAACACAGATACGCAGTATTTT

V gene: TRBV7-2
clone size: .
J gene: TRBJ2-7
CDR3 length: 15
D gene: TRBD2
CDR3 protein: CASRTSGLDPYEQYF
CDR3 DNA: TGTGCCAGCAGAACGTCGGGACTAGATCCCTACGAGCAGTACTTC

V gene: TRBV15
clone size: .
J gene: TRBJ1-2
CDR3 length: 14
D gene: TRBD1
CDR3 protein: CATSREYRGSGYTF
CDR3 DNA: TGTGCCACCAGCAGGGAGTACAGGGGGTCGGGCTACACCTTC

V gene: TRBV5-1
clone size: few
J gene: TRBJ1-4
CDR3 length: 16
D gene: .
CDR3 protein: CASSWTASATNEKLFF
CDR3 DNA: TGCGCCAGCAGCTGGACAGCGTCCGCAACTAATGAAAAACTGTTTTTT

V gene: TRBV4-3
clone size: .
J gene: TRBJ2-5
CDR3 length: 13
D gene: .
CDR3 protein: CASSQDLQETQYF
CDR3 DNA: TGCGCCAGCAGCCAAGATCTCCAAGAGACCCAGTACTTC

V gene: TRBV19
clone size: once
J gene: TRBJ2-2
CDR3 length: 16
D gene: TRBD1
CDR3 protein: CASKEPGQGYTGELFF
CDR3 DNA: TGTGCCAGTAAGGAACCGGGACAGGGGTACACCGGGGAGCTGTTTTTT

V gene: TRBV6-5
clone size: .
J gene: TRBJ2-3
CDR3 length: 12
D gene: .
CDR3 protein: CASSRQVGTQYF
CDR3 DNA: TGTGCCAGTTCCCGCCAGGTCGGTACGCAGTATTTT

V gene: TRBV4-3
clone size: .
J gene: TRBJ2-2
CDR3 length: 17
D gene: TRBD2
CDR3 protein: CASSPNSGGAGTGELFF
CDR3 DNA: TGCGCCAGCAGCCCCAATAGCGGGGGGGCTGGGACCGGGGAGCTGTTTTTT

V gene: TRBV7-9
clone size: once
J gene: TRBJ1-4
CDR3 length: 14
D gene: .
CDR3 protein: CASSFNGVNEKLFF
CDR3 DNA: TGTGCCAGCAGCTTCAACGGGGTTAATGAAAAACTGTTTTTT

V gene: TRBV7-2
clone size: .
J gene: TRBJ2-2
CDR3 length: 17
D gene: TRBD1
CDR3 protein: CASSPRGTVVGTGELFF
CDR3 DNA: TGTGCCAGCAGCCCAAGAGGGACAGTCGTCGGCACCGGGGAGCTGTTTTTT

V gene: TRBV7-9
clone size: .
J gene: TRBJ1-1
CDR3 length: 12
D gene: .
CDR3 protein: CASSFGNTEAFF
CDR3 DNA: TGTGCCAGCAGCTTCGGGAACACTGAAGCTTTCTTT

V gene: TRBV5-8
clone size: .
J gene: TRBJ2-7
CDR3 length: 15
D gene: .
CDR3 protein: CASSRRGASGYEQYF
CDR3 DNA: TGTGCCAGCAGCCGCAGGGGGGCCTCTGGCTACGAGCAGTACTTC

V gene: TRBV5-4
clone size: .
J gene: TRBJ2-7
CDR3 length: 13
D gene: .
CDR3 protein: CASSSGESDEQYF
CDR3 DNA: TGTGCCAGCAGCTCTGGAGAGAGTGACGAGCAGTACTTC

V gene: TRBV29-1
clone size: once
J gene: TRBJ2-7
CDR3 length: 15
D gene: TRBD1
CDR3 protein: CSVEDPGQGAYEQYF
CDR3 DNA: TGCAGTGTTGAAGATCCCGGACAGGGGGCCTACGAGCAGTACTTC

V gene: TRBV29-1
clone size: .
J gene: TRBJ2-4
CDR3 length: 13
D gene: .
CDR3 protein: CSVRTLAKNIQYF
CDR3 DNA: TGCAGCGTTAGGACTTTAGCCAAAAACATTCAGTACTTC

V gene: TRBV5-1
clone size: few
J gene: TRBJ1-4
CDR3 length: 14
D gene: .
CDR3 protein: CASSSAGAREKLFF
CDR3 DNA: TGCGCCAGCAGCTCGGCAGGGGCGCGGGAAAAACTGTTTTTT

V gene: TRBV7-9
clone size: once
J gene: TRBJ1-2
CDR3 length: 12
D gene: .
CDR3 protein: CASSLEGDGYTF
CDR3 DNA: TGTGCCAGCAGCTTAGAAGGGGATGGCTACACCTTC

V gene: TRBV5-4
clone size: .
J gene: TRBJ1-1
CDR3 length: 14
D gene: TRBD1
CDR3 protein: CASSLDASTGQAFF
CDR3 DNA: TGTGCCAGCAGCTTGGATGCTTCGACAGGGCAAGCTTTCTTT

V gene: TRBV21-1
clone size: .
J gene: TRBJ1-4
CDR3 length: 15
D gene: .
CDR3 protein: CASSKVAGKDEKLFF
CDR3 DNA: TGTGCCAGCAGCAAAGTCGCAGGGAAGGATGAAAAACTGTTTTTT

V gene: TRBV7-2
clone size: .
J gene: TRBJ1-4
CDR3 length: 15
D gene: TRBD1
CDR3 protein: CASSPRQGAGEKLFF
CDR3 DNA: TGTGCCAGCAGCCCCCGACAGGGGGCTGGAGAAAAACTGTTTTTT

V gene: TRBV11-1
clone size: .
J gene: TRBJ2-7
CDR3 length: 14
D gene: TRBD1
CDR3 protein: CASSDRTGGSEQYF
CDR3 DNA: TGTGCCAGCAGCGATCGGACAGGGGGGTCCGAGCAGTACTTC

V gene: TRBV7-9
clone size: once
J gene: TRBJ2-3
CDR3 length: 18
D gene: TRBD2
CDR3 protein: CASSALAGRSVSTDTQYF
CDR3 DNA: TGTGCCAGCAGCGCTCTAGCGGGTCGCTCCGTGAGCACAGATACGCAGTATTTT

V gene: TRBV7-9
clone size: few
J gene: TRBJ1-1
CDR3 length: 16
D gene: TRBD1
CDR3 protein: CASLTGTGIRNTEAFF
CDR3 DNA: TGTGCCAGCTTAACCGGGACAGGGATAAGGAACACTGAAGCTTTCTTT

V gene: TRBV4-3
clone size: few
J gene: TRBJ2-1
CDR3 length: 14
D gene: .
CDR3 protein: CASSPGESYNEQFF
CDR3 DNA: TGCGCCAGCAGCCCCGGTGAATCGTACAATGAGCAGTTCTTC

V gene: TRBV19
clone size: once
J gene: TRBJ2-1
CDR3 length: 16
D gene: TRBD1
CDR3 protein: CASSQPGQGARNEQFF
CDR3 DNA: TGTGCCAGTAGTCAACCGGGACAGGGGGCGCGCAATGAGCAGTTCTTC

V gene: TRBV7-9
clone size: .
J gene: TRBJ1-5
CDR3 length: 15
D gene: .
CDR3 protein: CASTPEGVSNQPQHF
CDR3 DNA: TGTGCCAGCACCCCAGAGGGGGTCAGCAATCAGCCCCAGCATTTT

V gene: TRBV4-1
clone size: .
J gene: TRBJ1-1
CDR3 length: 14
D gene: .
CDR3 protein: CASSQRSDSAEAFF
CDR3 DNA: TGCGCCAGCAGCCAGAGGTCTGATTCGGCTGAAGCTTTCTTT

V gene: TRBV10-3
clone size: .
J gene: TRBJ1-2
CDR3 length: 14
D gene: .
CDR3 protein: CAISDGGRFYGYTF
CDR3 DNA: TGTGCCATCAGTGACGGGGGTCGTTTCTATGGCTACACCTTC

V gene: TRBV5-4
clone size: .
J gene: TRBJ1-2
CDR3 length: 13
D gene: .
CDR3 protein: CASSPDKNYGYTF
CDR3 DNA: TGTGCCAGCAGCCCTGACAAGAACTATGGCTACACCTTC

V gene: TRBV11-2
clone size: .
J gene: TRBJ2-2
CDR3 length: 15
D gene: TRBD2
CDR3 protein: CASSLVPGGTGELFF
CDR3 DNA: TGTGCCAGCAGCTTAGTCCCGGGGGGCACCGGGGAGCTGTTTTTT

V gene: TRBV5-4
clone size: .
J gene: TRBJ2-1
CDR3 length: 13
D gene: .
CDR3 protein: CASSLTPLNEQFF
CDR3 DNA: TGTGCCAGCAGCTTGACACCTCTCAATGAGCAGTTCTTC

V gene: TRBV7-2
clone size: .
J gene: TRBJ2-7
CDR3 length: 15
D gene: TRBD2
CDR3 protein: CASSLDGGGAYEQYF
CDR3 DNA: TGTGCCAGCAGCTTAGACGGCGGGGGGGCCTACGAGCAGTACTTC

V gene: TRBV10-3
clone size: .
J gene: TRBJ1-3
CDR3 length: 15
D gene: .
CDR3 protein: CAISEFPSSGNTIYF
CDR3 DNA: TGTGCCATCAGTGAGTTTCCGAGCTCTGGAAACACCATATATTTT

V gene: TRBV30
clone size: once
J gene: TRBJ1-2
CDR3 length: 15
D gene: .
CDR3 protein: CASTGFWKHNYGYTF
CDR3 DNA: TGTGCCTCTACAGGGTTTTGGAAACATAACTATGGCTACACCTTC

V gene: TRBV19
clone size: .
J gene: TRBJ1-3
CDR3 length: 16
D gene: .
CDR3 protein: CASSTHTGSSGNTIYF
CDR3 DNA: TGTGCCAGTAGTACCCATACAGGGAGCTCTGGAAACACCATATATTTT

V gene: TRBV5-5
clone size: .
J gene: TRBJ1-2
CDR3 length: 14
D gene: .
CDR3 protein: CASSFSDFNYGYTF
CDR3 DNA: TGTGCCAGCAGCTTTTCGGACTTTAACTATGGCTACACCTTC

V gene: TRBV6-1
clone size: .
J gene: TRBJ2-7
CDR3 length: 15
D gene: .
CDR3 protein: CASSVGQGSNYEQYF
CDR3 DNA: TGTGCCAGCAGTGTGGGCCAGGGTTCTAACTACGAGCAGTACTTC

V gene: TRBV6-5
clone size: .
J gene: TRBJ2-7
CDR3 length: 13
D gene: TRBD1
CDR3 protein: CASRGTGGDEQYF
CDR3 DNA: TGTGCCAGCAGAGGGACAGGGGGCGACGAGCAGTACTTC

V gene: TRBV7-6
clone size: .
J gene: TRBJ2-3
CDR3 length: 15
D gene: TRBD1
CDR3 protein: CASSSRTGGRDTQYF
CDR3 DNA: TGTGCCAGCAGCTCCAGGACAGGGGGAAGAGATACGCAGTATTTT

V gene: TRBV5-4
clone size: few
J gene: TRBJ2-2
CDR3 length: 16
D gene: TRBD2
CDR3 protein: CASSPGVAGHTGELFF
CDR3 DNA: TGTGCCAGCAGCCCAGGAGTAGCGGGACACACCGGGGAGCTGTTTTTT

V gene: TRBV4-3
clone size: .
J gene: TRBJ2-3
CDR3 length: 18
D gene: TRBD2
CDR3 protein: CASSQDPSGGQSTDTQYF
CDR3 DNA: TGCGCCAGCAGCCAAGATCCTAGCGGGGGGCAAAGCACAGATACGCAGTATTTT

V gene: TRBV19
clone size: .
J gene: TRBJ2-7
CDR3 length: 14
D gene: .
CDR3 protein: CASSIGGSTYEQYF
CDR3 DNA: TGTGCCAGTAGTATCGGAGGCAGCACCTACGAGCAGTACTTC

V gene: TRBV2
clone size: .
J gene: TRBJ1-2
CDR3 length: 11
D gene: .
CDR3 protein: CASILFDGYTF
CDR3 DNA: TGTGCCAGCATTTTGTTCGATGGCTACACCTTC

V gene: TRBV5-1
clone size: .
J gene: TRBJ1-4
CDR3 length: 14
D gene: .
CDR3 protein: CASSFQGSNEKLFF
CDR3 DNA: TGCGCCAGCAGCTTTCAGGGCTCTAATGAAAAACTGTTTTTT

V gene: TRBV7-9
clone size: .
J gene: TRBJ1-2
CDR3 length: 14
D gene: .
CDR3 protein: CASSLRSAWSGYTF
CDR3 DNA: TGTGCCAGCAGCTTAAGGTCGGCCTGGAGTGGCTACACCTTC

V gene: TRBV18
clone size: once
J gene: TRBJ1-4
CDR3 length: 15
D gene: .
CDR3 protein: CASSPPGTAREKLFF
CDR3 DNA: TGTGCCAGCTCACCCCCCGGGACTGCGAGAGAAAAACTGTTTTTT

V gene: TRBV18
clone size: .
J gene: TRBJ1-6
CDR3 length: 14
D gene: TRBD1
CDR3 protein: CASSRTGANSPLHF
CDR3 DNA: TGTGCCAGCTCACGGACAGGGGCTAATTCACCCCTCCACTTT

V gene: TRBV6-5
clone size: few
J gene: TRBJ1-6
CDR3 length: 13
D gene: TRBD1
CDR3 protein: CASSGPGTGLLHF
CDR3 DNA: TGTGCCAGCAGTGGACCCGGGACAGGGTTGCTCCACTTT

V gene: TRBV6-5
clone size: .
J gene: TRBJ2-6
CDR3 length: 14
D gene: .
CDR3 protein: CASSPGAGANVLTF
CDR3 DNA: TGTGCCAGCAGCCCGGGAGCTGGGGCCAACGTCCTGACTTTC

V gene: TRBV6-6
clone size: .
J gene: TRBJ2-5
CDR3 length: 14
D gene: .
CDR3 protein: CASSGTRARETQYF
CDR3 DNA: TGTGCCAGCAGTGGGACACGGGCCCGAGAGACCCAGTACTTC

V gene: TRBV29-1
clone size: .
J gene: TRBJ2-3
CDR3 length: 14
D gene: TRBD1
CDR3 protein: CSVNRDRGTDTQYF
CDR3 DNA: TGCAGCGTGAATCGGGACAGGGGGACAGATACGCAGTATTTT

V gene: TRBV27
clone size: .
J gene: TRBJ1-6
CDR3 length: 14
D gene: .
CDR3 protein: CASSLLGAHSPLHF
CDR3 DNA: TGTGCCAGCAGTTTATTGGGGGCCCATTCACCCCTCCACTTT